This record covers a single T cell receptor (beta chain). Its antigen is currently unknown. In preparing the TRB cDNA libraries, 5' RACE with UMI labels was used. TCRdb reanalyzed the 5' RACE reads, giving one entry per CDR3 protein sequence and no DNA. This table holds about 40,000 distinct CDR3 sequences. CDR3 length: 11 residues. Per the germline V gene, CDR1 is SQVTM and CDR2 is ANQGSEA. This record belongs to a study of CXCR3-negative and CXCR3-positive naive CD8 T cells. Study-wide points: In both naive subsets diversity was comparably high, whereas memory CD8+ cells showed much lower diversity.

Sequencing input: memory CD8+ T cells from blood. The TCR was taken from a human donor in good health. Some clones in this sample may be carry-over from other donors' samples. The chain couples TRBV29-1 to TRBJ1-2. CDR3 amino acids: CSVPSLSGYTF.